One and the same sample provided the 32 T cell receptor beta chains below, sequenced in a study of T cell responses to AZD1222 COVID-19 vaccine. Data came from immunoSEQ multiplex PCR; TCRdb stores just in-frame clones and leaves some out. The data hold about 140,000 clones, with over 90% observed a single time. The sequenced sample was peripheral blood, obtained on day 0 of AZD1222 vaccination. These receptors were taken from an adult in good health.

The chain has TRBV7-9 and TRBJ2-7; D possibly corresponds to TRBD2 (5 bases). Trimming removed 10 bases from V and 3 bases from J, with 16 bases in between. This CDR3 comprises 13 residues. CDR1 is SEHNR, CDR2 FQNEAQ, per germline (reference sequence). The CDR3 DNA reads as TGTGCCATTCGCGGGCCGCCTAACTACGAGCAGTACTTC. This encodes CAIRGPPNYEQYF. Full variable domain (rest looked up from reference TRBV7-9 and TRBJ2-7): DTGVSQNPRHKITKRGQNVTFRCDPISEHNRLYWYRQTLGQGPEFLTYFQNEAQLEKSRLLSDRFSAERPKGSFSTLEIQRTEQGDSAMYLCAIRGPPNYEQYFGPGTRLTVT.

CDR3 nucleotides: TGTGCCAGCAGGTTCGCAACCGGGACAAATTCCTATGGCTACACCTTC. Translating it yields CASRFATGTNSYGYTF. The genes are TRBV7-9 and TRBJ1-2; possibly TRBD1 for D (6 bases). CDR3 length equals 16 residues. V was cut by 6 bases and J by 4 bases, with 21 bases left in between. Germline CDR1 SEHNR, CDR2 FQNEAQ (reference sequence).

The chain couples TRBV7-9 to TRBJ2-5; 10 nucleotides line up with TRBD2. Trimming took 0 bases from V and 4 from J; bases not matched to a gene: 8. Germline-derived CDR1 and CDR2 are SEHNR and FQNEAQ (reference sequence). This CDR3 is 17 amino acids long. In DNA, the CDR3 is TGTGCCAGCAGCTTAGCTTTTGGGGCTAGCGGGAGAGAGACCCAGTACTTC. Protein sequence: CASSLAFGASGRETQYF.

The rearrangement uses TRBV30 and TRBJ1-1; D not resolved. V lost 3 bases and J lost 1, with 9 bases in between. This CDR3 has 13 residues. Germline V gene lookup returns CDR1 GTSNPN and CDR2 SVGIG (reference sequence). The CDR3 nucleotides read TGTGCCTGGAGCCTTGGACGGAACACTGAAGCTTTCTTT. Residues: CAWSLGRNTEAFF.

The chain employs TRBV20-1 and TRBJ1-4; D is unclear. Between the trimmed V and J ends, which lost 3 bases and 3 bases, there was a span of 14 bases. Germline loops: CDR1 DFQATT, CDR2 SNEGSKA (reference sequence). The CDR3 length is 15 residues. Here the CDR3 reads CSASSARAANEKLFF. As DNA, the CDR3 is TGCAGTGCTAGTTCCGCGAGGGCGGCTAATGAAAAACTGTTTTTT.

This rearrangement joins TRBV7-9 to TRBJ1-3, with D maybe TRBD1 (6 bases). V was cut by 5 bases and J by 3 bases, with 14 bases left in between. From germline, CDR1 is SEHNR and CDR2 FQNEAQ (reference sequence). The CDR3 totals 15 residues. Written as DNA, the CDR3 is TGTGCCAGCAGCCCCGGACAGATCTTTGGAAACACCATATATTTT. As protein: CASSPGQIFGNTIYF. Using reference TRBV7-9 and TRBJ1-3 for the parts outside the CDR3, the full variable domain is DTGVSQNPRHKITKRGQNVTFRCDPISEHNRLYWYRQTLGQGPEFLTYFQNEAQLEKSRLLSDRFSAERPKGSFSTLEIQRTEQGDSAMYLCASSPGQIFGNTIYFGEGSWLTVV.

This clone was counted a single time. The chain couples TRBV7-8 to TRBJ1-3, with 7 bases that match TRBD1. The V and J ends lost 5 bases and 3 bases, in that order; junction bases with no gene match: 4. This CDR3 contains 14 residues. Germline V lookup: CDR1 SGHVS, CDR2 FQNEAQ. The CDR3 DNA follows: TGTGCCAGCAGCACCGGGGACAGTGGAAACACCATATATTTT. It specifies CASSTGDSGNTIYF.

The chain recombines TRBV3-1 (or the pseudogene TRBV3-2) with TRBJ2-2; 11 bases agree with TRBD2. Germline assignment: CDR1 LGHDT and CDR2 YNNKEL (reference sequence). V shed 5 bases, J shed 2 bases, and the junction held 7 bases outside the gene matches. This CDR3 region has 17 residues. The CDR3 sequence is CASSFASGRFNTGELFF. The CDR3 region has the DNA TGTGCCAGCAGCTTCGCTAGCGGGAGGTTTAACACCGGGGAGCTGTTTTTT.

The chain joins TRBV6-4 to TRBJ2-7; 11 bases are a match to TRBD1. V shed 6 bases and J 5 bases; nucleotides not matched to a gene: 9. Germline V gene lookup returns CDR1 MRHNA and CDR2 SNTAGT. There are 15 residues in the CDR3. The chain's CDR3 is CASRGGQGATHEQYF. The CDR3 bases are TGTGCCAGCAGGGGAGGACAGGGGGCTACCCACGAGCAGTACTTC.

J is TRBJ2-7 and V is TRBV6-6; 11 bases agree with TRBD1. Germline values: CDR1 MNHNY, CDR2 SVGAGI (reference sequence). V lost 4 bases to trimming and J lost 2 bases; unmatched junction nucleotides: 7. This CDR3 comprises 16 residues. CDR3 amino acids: CASSSKGTGGPYEQYF. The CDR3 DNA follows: TGTGCCAGCAGTTCTAAAGGGACAGGGGGTCCCTACGAGCAGTACTTC.

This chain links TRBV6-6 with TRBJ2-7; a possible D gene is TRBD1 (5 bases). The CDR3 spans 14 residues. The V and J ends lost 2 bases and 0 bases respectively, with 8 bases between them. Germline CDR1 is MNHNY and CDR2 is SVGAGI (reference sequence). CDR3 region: CASSYSRVSYEQYF. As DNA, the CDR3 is TGTGCCAGCAGTTACAGCAGGGTCTCCTACGAGCAGTACTTC.

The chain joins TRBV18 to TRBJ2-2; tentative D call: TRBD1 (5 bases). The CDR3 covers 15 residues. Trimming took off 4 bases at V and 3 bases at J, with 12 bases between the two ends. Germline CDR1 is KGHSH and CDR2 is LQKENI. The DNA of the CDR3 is TGTGCCAGCTCACGGGGCTCCTGGGACACCGGGGAGCTGTTTTTT. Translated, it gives CASSRGSWDTGELFF.

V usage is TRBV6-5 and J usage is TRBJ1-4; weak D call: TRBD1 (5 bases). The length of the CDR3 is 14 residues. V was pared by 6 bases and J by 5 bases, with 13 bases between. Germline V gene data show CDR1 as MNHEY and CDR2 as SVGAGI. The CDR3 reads CASRDRGLNEKLFF. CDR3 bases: TGTGCCAGCAGAGACCGGGGCTTGAATGAAAAACTGTTTTTT.

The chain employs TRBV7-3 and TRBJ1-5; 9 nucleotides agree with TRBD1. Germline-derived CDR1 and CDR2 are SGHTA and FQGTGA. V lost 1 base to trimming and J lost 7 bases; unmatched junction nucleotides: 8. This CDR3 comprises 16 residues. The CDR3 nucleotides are TGTGCCAGCAGCTTAAATTGGGACAGGGAAATCCAGCCCCAGCATTTT. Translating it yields CASSLNWDREIQPQHF. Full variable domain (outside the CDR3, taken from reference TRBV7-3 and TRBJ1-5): GAGVSQTPSNKVTEKGKYVELRCDPISGHTALYWYRQSLGQGPEFLIYFQGTGAADDSGLPNDRFFAVRPEGSVSTLKIQRTERGDSAVYLCASSLNWDREIQPQHFGDGTRLSIL.

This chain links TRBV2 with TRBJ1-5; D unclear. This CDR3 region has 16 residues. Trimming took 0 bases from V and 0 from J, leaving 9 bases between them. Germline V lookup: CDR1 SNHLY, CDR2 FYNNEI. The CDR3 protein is CASSEAGSYSNQPQHF. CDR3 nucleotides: TGTGCCAGCAGTGAAGCGGGCTCCTATAGCAATCAGCCCCAGCATTTT.

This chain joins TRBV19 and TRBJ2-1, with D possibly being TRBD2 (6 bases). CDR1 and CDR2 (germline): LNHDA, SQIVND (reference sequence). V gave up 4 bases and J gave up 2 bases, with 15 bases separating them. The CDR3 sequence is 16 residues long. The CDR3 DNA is TGTGCCAGTAGTAGTATCGCGGGACCAACCTACAATGAGCAGTTCTTC. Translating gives CASSSIAGPTYNEQFF. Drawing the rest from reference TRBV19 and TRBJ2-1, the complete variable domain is DGGITQSPKYLFRKEGQNVTLSCEQNLNHDAMYWYRQDPGQGLRLIYYSQIVNDFQKGDIAEGYSVSREKKESFPLTVTSAQKNPTAFYLCASSSIAGPTYNEQFFGPGTRLTVL.

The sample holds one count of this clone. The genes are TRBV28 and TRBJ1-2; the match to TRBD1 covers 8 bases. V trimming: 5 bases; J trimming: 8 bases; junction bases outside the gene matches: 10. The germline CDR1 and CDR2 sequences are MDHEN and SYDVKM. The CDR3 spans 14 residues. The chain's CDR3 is CASSIPGTGGGYTF. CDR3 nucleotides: TGTGCCAGCAGTATACCCGGGACAGGTGGCGGCTACACCTTC.

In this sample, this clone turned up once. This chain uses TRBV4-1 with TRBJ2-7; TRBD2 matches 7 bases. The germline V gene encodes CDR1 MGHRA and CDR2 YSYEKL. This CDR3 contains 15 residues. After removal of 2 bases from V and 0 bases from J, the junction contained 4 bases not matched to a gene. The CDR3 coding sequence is TGCGCCAGCAGCCAATCCGGGGGGAACTCCTACGAGCAGTACTTC. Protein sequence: CASSQSGGNSYEQYF.

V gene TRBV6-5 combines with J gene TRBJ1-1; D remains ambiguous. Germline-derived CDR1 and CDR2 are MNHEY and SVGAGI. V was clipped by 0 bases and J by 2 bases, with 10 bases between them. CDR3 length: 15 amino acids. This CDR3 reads CASSYSVGENTEAFF. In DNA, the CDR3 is TGTGCCAGCAGTTACTCCGTAGGAGAAAACACTGAAGCTTTCTTT.

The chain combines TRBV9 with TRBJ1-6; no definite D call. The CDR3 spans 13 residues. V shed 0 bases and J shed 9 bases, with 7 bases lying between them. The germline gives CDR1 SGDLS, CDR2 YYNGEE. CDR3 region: CASSVAVGSPLHF. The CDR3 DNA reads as TGTGCCAGCAGCGTAGCCGTGGGTTCACCCCTCCACTTT.

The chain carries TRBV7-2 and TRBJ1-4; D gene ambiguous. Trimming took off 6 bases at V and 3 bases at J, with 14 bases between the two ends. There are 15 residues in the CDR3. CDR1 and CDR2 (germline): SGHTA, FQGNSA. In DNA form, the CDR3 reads TGTGCCAGCAGTCGCTCGGGCGCAGCTAATGAAAAACTGTTTTTT. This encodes CASSRSGAANEKLFF.

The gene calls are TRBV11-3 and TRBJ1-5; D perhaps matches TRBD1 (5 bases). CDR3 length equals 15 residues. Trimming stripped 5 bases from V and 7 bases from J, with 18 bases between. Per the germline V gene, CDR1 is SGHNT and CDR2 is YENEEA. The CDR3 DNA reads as TGTGCCAGCAGCCTAGTATCAGGGTATAGCCAGCCCCAGCATTTT. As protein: CASSLVSGYSQPQHF.

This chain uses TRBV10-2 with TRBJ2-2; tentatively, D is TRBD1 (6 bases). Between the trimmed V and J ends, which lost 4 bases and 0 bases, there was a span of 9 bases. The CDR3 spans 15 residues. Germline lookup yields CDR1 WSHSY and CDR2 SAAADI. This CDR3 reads CASSVTGSNTGELFF. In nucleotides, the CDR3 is TGCGCCAGCAGTGTGACAGGTTCGAACACCGGGGAGCTGTTTTTT.

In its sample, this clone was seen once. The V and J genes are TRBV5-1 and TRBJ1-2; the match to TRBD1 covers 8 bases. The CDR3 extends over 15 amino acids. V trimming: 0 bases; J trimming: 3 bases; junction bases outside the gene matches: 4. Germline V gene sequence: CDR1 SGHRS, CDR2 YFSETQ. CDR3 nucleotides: TGCGCCAGCAGCTTGGAGGCAGGGGGCGACTATGGCTACACCTTC. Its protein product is CASSLEAGGDYGYTF.

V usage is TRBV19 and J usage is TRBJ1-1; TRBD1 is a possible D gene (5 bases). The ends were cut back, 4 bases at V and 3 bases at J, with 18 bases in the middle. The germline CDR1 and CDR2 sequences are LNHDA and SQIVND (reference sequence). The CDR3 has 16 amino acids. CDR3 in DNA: TGTGCCAGTAGTAGACGGGACCTGCGGGGTCACACTGAAGCTTTCTTT. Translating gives CASSRRDLRGHTEAFF.

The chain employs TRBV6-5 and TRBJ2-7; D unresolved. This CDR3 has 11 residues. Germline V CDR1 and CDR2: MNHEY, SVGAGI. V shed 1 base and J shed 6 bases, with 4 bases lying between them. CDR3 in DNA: TGTGCCAGCAGTTACTTAGGCGAGCAGTACTTC. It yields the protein CASSYLGEQYF.

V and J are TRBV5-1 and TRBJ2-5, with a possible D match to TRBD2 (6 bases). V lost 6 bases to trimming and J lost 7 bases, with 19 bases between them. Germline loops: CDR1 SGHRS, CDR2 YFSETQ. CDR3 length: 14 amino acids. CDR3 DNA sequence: TGCGCCAGCAATAAGGATGGGGGGTCGGGGACCCAGTACTTC. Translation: CASNKDGGSGTQYF.

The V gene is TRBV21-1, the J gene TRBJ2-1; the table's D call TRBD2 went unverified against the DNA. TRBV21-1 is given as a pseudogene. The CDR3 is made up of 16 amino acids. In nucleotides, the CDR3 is TGTGCCAGCAGCAATATCACGGGGAGGGGTCGCAATGAGCAGTTCTTC. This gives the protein CASSNITGRGRNEQFF.

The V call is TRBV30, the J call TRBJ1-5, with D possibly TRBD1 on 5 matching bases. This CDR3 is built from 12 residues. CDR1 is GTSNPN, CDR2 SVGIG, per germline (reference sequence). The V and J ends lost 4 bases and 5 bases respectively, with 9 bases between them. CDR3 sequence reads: CAWNGGDQPQHF. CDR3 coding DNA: TGTGCCTGGAACGGGGGGGATCAGCCCCAGCATTTT.

In nucleotides, the CDR3 is TGTGCCAGCTCTTCGGGACAACTCACCGGGGAGCTGTTTTTT. Its translation is CASSSGQLTGELFF. The rearrangement links TRBV27 to TRBJ2-2, with D perhaps matching TRBD1 (6 bases). V was clipped by 8 bases and J by 4 bases, with 14 bases between them. The CDR3 is 14 amino acids. CDR1 MNHEY and CDR2 SMNVEV come from the germline V gene (reference sequence).

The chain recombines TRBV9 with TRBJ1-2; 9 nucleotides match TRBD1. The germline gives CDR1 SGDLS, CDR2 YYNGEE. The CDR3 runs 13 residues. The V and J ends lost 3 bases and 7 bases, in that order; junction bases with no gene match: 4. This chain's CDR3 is CASSAGTGIGYTF. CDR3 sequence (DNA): TGTGCCAGCAGCGCCGGGACAGGGATTGGCTACACCTTC.

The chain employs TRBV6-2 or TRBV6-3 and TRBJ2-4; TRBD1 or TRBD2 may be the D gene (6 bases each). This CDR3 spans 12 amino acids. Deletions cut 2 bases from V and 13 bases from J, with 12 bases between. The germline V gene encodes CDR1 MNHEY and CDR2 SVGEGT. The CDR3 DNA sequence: TGTGCCAGCAGTTACGGGGGGCGCTTCCAGTACTTC. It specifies CASSYGGRFQYF.